The TCR beta chain described here comes from a study of blood T cells in healthy people across ages. Turning to this clonotype: The antigen is not known.

Then a second PCR, running roughly 7 to 12 cycles, was carried out with a sample-barcoded 5' primer and a J-beta primer mix. TCRdb reprocessed the 5' RACE reads with MiXCR, giving one entry per CDR3 protein. The data contain fewer than 1.5 million distinct CDR3 sequences, approximately 42% of them seen just once; the ten biggest clones take up 7% to 9.5%. Per the germline V gene, CDR1 is MNHEY and CDR2 is SMNVEV (reference sequence). This CDR3 has 17 residues. V lost 4 bases and J lost 0; bases outside the gene matches: 8. Study conclusions and caveats: More naive CD4+ cells and higher diversity marked long-lived donors relative to aged donors. Without sorted subsets, naive and antigen-experienced compartments could not be conclusively compared.

The sequence derives from a young woman in good health. The chain combines TRBV27 with TRBJ2-1; 8 positions agree with TRBD2. Material: blood. CDR3 in amino acids: CASSSLRAGASYNEQFF. The CDR3 bases are TGTGCCAGCAGTTCTCTTCGAGCGGGGGCCTCCTACAATGAGCAGTTCTTC.